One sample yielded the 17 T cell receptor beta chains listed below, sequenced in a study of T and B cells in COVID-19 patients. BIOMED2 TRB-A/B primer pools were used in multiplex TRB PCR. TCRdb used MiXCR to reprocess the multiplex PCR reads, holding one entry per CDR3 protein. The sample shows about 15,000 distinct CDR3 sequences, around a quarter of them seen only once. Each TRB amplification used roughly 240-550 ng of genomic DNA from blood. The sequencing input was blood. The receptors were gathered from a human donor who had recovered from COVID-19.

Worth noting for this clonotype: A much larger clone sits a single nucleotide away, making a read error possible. The CDR3, as DNA: TGTGCCAGTAGTACGACAGGGAGACATAGCAATCAGCCCCAGCATTTT. It translates to CASSTTGRHSNQPQHF. The chain links TRBV19 to TRBJ1-5; 7 nucleotides align to TRBD1. CDR1 is LNHDA, CDR2 SQIVND, per germline (reference sequence). V was clipped by 4 bases and J by 0 bases; unmatched bases: 6. This CDR3 is 16 amino acids long.

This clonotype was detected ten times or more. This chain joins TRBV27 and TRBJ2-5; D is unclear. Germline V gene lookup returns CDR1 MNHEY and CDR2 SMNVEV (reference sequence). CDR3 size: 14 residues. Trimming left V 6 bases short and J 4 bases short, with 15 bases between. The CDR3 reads CASRASDLGETQYF. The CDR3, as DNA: TGTGCCAGCAGGGCCTCGGACCTTGGAGAGACCCAGTACTTC.

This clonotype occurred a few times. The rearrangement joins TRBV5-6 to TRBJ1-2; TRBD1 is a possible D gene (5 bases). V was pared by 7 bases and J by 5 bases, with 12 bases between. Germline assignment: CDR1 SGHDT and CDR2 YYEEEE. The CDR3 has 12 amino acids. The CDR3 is CASWGAGYGYTF. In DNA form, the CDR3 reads TGTGCCAGCTGGGGCGCTGGGTATGGCTACACCTTC.

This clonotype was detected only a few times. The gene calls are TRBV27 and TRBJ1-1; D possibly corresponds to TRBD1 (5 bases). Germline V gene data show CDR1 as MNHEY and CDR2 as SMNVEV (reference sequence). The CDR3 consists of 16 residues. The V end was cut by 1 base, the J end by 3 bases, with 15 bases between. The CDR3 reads CASSLYRRVADTEAFF. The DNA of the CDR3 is TGTGCCAGCAGTTTATACCGCAGGGTGGCGGACACTGAAGCTTTCTTT.

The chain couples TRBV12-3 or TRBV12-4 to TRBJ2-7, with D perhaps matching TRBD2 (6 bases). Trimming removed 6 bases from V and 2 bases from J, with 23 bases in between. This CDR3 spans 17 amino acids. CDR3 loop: CASRPHPWGLLAYEQYF. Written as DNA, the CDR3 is TGTGCCAGCAGGCCCCATCCGTGGGGACTTCTCGCCTACGAGCAGTACTTC.

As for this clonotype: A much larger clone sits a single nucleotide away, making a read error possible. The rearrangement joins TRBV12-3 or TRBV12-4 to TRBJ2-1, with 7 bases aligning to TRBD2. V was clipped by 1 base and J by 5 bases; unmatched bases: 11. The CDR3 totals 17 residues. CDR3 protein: CASSLVGSGKPHNEQFF. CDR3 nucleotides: TGTGCCAGCAGTTTAGTAGGGAGCGGGAAGCCACACAATGAGCAGTTCTTC.

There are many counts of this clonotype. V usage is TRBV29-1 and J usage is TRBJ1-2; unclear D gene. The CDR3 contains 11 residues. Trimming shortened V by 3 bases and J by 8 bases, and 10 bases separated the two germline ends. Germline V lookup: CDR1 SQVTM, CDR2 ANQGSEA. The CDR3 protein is CSVEYESGYTF. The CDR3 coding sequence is TGCAGCGTTGAGTATGAGTCGGGCTACACCTTC. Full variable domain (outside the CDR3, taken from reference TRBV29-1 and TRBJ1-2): SAVISQKPSRDICQRGTSLTIQCQVDSQVTMMFWYRQQPGQSLTLIATANQGSEATYESGFVIDKFPISRPNLTFSTLTVSNMSPEDSSIYLCSVEYESGYTFGSGTRLTVV.

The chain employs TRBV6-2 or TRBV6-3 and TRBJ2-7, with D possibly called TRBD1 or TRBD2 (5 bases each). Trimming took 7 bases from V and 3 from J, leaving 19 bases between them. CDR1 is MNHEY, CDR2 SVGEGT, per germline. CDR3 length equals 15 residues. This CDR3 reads CASTFPQGPNYEQYF. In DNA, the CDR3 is TGTGCCAGCACTTTCCCCCAGGGACCTAACTACGAGCAGTACTTC.

The CDR3 sequence: CASSYSAGGYTF. In nucleotides, the CDR3 is TGTGCCAGCAGTTACTCGGCGGGTGGCTACACCTTC. This chain joins TRBV6-5 and TRBJ1-2, with unresolved D. Germline-derived CDR1 and CDR2 are MNHEY and SVGAGI. The CDR3 has 12 residues. V lost 0 bases to trimming and J lost 7 bases, with 6 bases between them.

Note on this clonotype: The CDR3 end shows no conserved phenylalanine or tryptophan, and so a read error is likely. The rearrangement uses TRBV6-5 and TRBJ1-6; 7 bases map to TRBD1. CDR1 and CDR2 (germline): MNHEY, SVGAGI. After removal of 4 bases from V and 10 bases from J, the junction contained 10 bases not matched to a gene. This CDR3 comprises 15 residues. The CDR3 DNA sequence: TGTGCCAGCAGTTGGGGACAGCTAAGGAAGTCACCCCTCCACGTT. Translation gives CASSWGQLRKSPLHV.

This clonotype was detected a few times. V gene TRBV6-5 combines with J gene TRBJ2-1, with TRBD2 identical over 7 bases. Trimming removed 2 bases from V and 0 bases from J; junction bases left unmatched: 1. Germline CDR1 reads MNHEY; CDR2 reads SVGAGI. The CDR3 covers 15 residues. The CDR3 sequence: CASSYGGSSYNEQFF. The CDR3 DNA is TGTGCCAGCAGTTACGGCGGGAGCTCCTACAATGAGCAGTTCTTC.

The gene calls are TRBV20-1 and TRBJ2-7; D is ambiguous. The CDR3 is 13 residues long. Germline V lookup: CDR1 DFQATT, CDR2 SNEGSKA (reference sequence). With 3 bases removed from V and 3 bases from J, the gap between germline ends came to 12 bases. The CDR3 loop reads CSARGGQSYEQYF. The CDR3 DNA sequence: TGCAGTGCTAGGGGTGGGCAGAGCTACGAGCAGTACTTC.

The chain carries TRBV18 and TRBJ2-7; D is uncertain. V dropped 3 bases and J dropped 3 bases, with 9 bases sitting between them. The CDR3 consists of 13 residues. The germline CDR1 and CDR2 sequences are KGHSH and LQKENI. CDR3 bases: TGTGCCAGCTCACCCAACAGCGACTACGAGCAGTACTTC. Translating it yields CASSPNSDYEQYF.

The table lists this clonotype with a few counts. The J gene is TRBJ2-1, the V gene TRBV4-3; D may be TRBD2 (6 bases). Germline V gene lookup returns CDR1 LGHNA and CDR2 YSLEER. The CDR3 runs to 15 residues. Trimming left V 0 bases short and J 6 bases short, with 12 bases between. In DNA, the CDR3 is TGCGCCAGCAGCCAAGATGGGATAGCGGCCAATGAGCAGTTCTTC. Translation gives CASSQDGIAANEQFF.

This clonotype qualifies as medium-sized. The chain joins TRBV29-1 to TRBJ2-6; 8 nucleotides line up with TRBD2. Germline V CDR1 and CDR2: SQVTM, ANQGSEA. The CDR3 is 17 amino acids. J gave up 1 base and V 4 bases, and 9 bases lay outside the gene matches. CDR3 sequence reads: CSVGQLAAPSGANVLTF. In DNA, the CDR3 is TGCAGCGTTGGGCAACTAGCGGCCCCATCTGGGGCCAACGTCCTGACTTTC.

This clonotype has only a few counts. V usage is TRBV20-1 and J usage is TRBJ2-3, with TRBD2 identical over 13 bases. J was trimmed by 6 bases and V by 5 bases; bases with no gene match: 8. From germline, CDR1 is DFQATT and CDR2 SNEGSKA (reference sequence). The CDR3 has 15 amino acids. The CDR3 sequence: CSARTTSGREDTQYF. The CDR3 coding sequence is TGCAGTGCTCGAACTACTAGCGGGAGGGAGGATACGCAGTATTTT.

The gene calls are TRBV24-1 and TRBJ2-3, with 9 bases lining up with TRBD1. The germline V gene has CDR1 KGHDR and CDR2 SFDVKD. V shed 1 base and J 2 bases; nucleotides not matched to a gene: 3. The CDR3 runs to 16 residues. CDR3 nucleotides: TGTGCCACCAGTGATTTCGGGACAGGGAACACAGATACGCAGTATTTT. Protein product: CATSDFGTGNTDTQYF.